This TCR beta chain emerged from a study of CD8 T cells in ankylosing spondylitis. General study results and limits: In the blood and synovial fluid of reactive arthritis, some motif variants had been previously reported. Matched ankylosing spondylitis synovial fluid reportedly showed significant enrichment of disease-linked clones. For ankylosing spondylitis blood, a TCR beta motif of 7 or 8 highly homologous variants appeared characteristic.

TCRdb called the 5' RACE reads again in MiXCR, with one record for every CDR3 protein. The sample includes around 480,000 distinct CDR3 sequences, roughly a sixth of them seen just once. Concerning this clonotype: Its antigen remains unidentified.

Unmatched junction bases numbered 6, after V lost 7 bases and J lost 2 bases. CDR3 length: 13 residues. Per germline, CDR1 SQVTM and CDR2 ANQGSEA. The source material was blood, either unsorted or a sorted T cell fraction (not recorded which). The clonotype was recovered from a male donor with ankylosing spondylitis. The chain carries TRBV29-1 and TRBJ2-3; the match to TRBD1 covers 7 bases. The CDR3: CSAEGASTDTQYF. In DNA form, the CDR3 reads TGCAGCGCTGAGGGGGCATCCACAGATACGCAGTATTTT.